This T cell receptor (beta chain) was observed in a study of OX40 agonist ivuxolimab in advanced cancers. Study-wide context: Patients enrolled in dose escalation were diagnosed with hepatocellular carcinoma, melanoma, renal cell or head and neck cancer.

Assay: immunoSEQ multiplex PCR; the TCRdb copy retains only in-frame clones and omits some. The sample includes approximately 69,000 clones, 94% seen only once; the top ten take more than 15%. Study conclusions and caveats: CD8+ T cells (on average) carried more expanded clones than CD4+ T cells. In the expanded peripheral T cells, antigen specificity was never determined. Clonal expansion among partial responders at 0.1-3.0 mg/kg ranked near the lowest.

Comment on this clone: The antigen remains undetermined.

The origin of this receptor is an adult with an advanced solid tumor such as melanoma, head and neck, liver or kidney cancer. The material sequenced was CD4+ or CD8+ T cells sorted from blood, taken in a trial of the OX40 agonist ivuxolimab.

This chain's CDR3 is CASSPRDRDHSFYEQYF. CDR3 DNA: TGTGCCAGCAGCCCCCGGGACAGGGATCACTCCTTCTACGAGCAGTACTTC. The chain recombines TRBV7-9 with TRBJ2-7, with 9 bases identical to TRBD1. The CDR3 extends over 17 amino acids. CDR1 and CDR2 (germline): SEHNR, FQNEAQ (reference sequence). J gave up 3 bases and V 5 bases, and 14 bases lay outside the gene matches.